The sequence of this TCR beta chain was determined in a study of blood T cell repertoires in COVID-19. Study-wide context: Acute and convalescent COVID-19 specimens originated in the United States, Italy and Spain. T cells, B-cell-depleted T cells, or PBMCs supplied cDNA or gDNA.

J gave up 6 bases and V 1 base, and 4 bases lay outside the gene matches. The CDR3 consists of 15 residues. Germline assignment: CDR1 KGHDR and CDR2 SFDVKD. Source study methods: Amplification of reference gene primers was used by the study to estimate nucleated cell counts. Method: immunoSEQ multiplex PCR; TCRdb's copy keeps in-frame clones and lacks some. The DNA was the basis for D and trimming; V, J and clone size are from that table. The data show 240,000 or so clones, roughly 88% seen once. The rearrangement links TRBV24-1 to TRBJ1-2; 10 nucleotides line up with TRBD1. Sequenced: peripheral blood. The clonotype comes from a man older than 75 with acute or convalescent COVID-19. The CDR3 nucleotides are TGTGCCACCAGTGATTTAGGGACAGGGGAGGATGGCTACACCTTC. It is translated as CATSDLGTGEDGYTF.